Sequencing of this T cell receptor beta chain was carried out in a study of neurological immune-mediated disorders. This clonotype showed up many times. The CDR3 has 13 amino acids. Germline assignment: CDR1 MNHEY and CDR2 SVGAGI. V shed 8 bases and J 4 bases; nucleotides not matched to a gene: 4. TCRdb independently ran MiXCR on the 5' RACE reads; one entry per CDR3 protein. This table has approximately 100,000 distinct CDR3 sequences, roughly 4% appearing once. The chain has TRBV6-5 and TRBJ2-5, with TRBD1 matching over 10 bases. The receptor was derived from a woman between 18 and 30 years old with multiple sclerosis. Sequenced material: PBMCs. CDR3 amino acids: CASRRTGGETQYF. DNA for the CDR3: TGTGCCAGCCGCCGGACAGGGGGAGAGACCCAGTACTTC.